This T cell receptor beta chain was profiled in a study of T cell repertoires in cytomegalovirus infection. Study in general: Indications of both CMV infection and matching HLA type were provided by public TCR beta signatures.

This CDR3 comprises 13 residues. Germline V gene sequence: CDR1 SNHLY, CDR2 FYNNEI. V was pared by 2 bases and J by 7 bases, with 10 bases between. MiXCR, run by TCRdb on the reads, gives a single entry per CDR3 protein. The sample shows about 530,000 distinct CDR3 sequences, about 25% of them seen only once. Study-level findings and limits: Carriers of CMV and the relevant HLA type were discriminated by public TCR beta frequency. There were HLA-C-restricted CMV-specific TCR beta clonotypes dominating the ex vivo response.

Of note for this clonotype: The antigen remains unidentified.

Sequencing input: PBMCs. The sequence derives from a human donor in good health (CMV status not recorded). Some clones in this sample may be carry-over from other donors' samples. The gene calls are TRBV2 and TRBJ2-3; D gene uncertain. In DNA, the CDR3 is TGTGCCAGCAGTGAAATAGTTTTGCATACGCAGTATTTT. Its translation is CASSEIVLHTQYF.